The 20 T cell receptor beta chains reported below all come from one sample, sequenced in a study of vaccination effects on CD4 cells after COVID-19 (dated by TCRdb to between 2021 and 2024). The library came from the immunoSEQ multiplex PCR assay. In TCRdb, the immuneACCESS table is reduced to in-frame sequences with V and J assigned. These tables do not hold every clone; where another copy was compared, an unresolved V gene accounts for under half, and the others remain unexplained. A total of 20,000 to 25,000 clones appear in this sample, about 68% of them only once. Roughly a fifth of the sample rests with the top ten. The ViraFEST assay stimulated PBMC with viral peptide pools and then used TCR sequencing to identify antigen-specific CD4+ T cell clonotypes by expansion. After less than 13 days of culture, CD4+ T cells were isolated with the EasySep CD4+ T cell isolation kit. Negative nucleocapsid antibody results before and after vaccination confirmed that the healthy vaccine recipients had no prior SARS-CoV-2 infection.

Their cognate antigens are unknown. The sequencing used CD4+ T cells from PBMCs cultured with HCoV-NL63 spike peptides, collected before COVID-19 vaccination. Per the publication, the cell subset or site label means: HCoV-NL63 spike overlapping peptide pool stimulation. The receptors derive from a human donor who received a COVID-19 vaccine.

This chain's CDR3 is CASRDRVYNEQFF. CDR3 nucleotide sequence: TGCGCCAGCCGTGACAGGGTCTACAATGAGCAGTTCTTC. The chain recombines TRBV5-1 with TRBJ2-1; 7 nucleotides agree with TRBD1. The CDR3 length is 13 residues. Germline loops: CDR1 SGHRS, CDR2 YFSETQ. V shed 7 bases, J shed 3 bases, and the junction held 4 bases outside the gene matches.

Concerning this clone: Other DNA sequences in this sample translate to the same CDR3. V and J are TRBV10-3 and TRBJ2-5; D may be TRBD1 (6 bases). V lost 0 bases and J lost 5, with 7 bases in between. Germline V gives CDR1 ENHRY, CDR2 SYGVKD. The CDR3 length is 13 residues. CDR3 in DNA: TGTGCCATCAGTGAGTCAAGGGGGGAGACCCAGTACTTC. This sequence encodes CAISESRGETQYF.

CDR3 DNA: TGTGCCACCAGTGACTTTGGGCCAAGCGGGACTAGCGGGAGAACAACGCAGTATTTT. Translating gives CATSDFGPSGTSGRTTQYF. The V and J genes are TRBV24-1 and TRBJ2-3, with TRBD2 identical over 14 bases. The germline gives CDR1 KGHDR, CDR2 SFDVKD. Trimming at V came to 4 bases and at J to 9 bases, leaving 17 bases not matched to a gene. CDR3 size: 19 residues.

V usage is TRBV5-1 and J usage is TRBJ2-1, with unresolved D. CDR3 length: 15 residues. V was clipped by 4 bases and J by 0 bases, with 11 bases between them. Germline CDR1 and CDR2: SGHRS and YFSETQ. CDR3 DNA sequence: TGCGCCAGCAGCCACAGACGGTCCTCCTACAATGAGCAGTTCTTC. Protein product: CASSHRRSSYNEQFF. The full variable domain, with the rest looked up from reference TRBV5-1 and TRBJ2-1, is KAGVTQTPRYLIKTRGQQVTLSCSPISGHRSVSWYQQTPGQGLQFLFEYFSETQRNKGNFPGRFSGRQFSNSRSEMNVSTLELGDSALYLCASSHRRSSYNEQFFGPGTRLTVL.

The CDR3 DNA is TGTGCCAGCAGCTTGTGGTTGACGGTCCTTAACTATGGCTACACCTTC. It translates to CASSLWLTVLNYGYTF. The J gene is TRBJ1-2, the V gene TRBV5-5; D is uncertain. Germline lookup yields CDR1 SGHKS and CDR2 YYEKEE (reference sequence). The germline V and J ends were trimmed by 1 base and 1 base, with 14 bases remaining between them. This CDR3 contains 16 residues.

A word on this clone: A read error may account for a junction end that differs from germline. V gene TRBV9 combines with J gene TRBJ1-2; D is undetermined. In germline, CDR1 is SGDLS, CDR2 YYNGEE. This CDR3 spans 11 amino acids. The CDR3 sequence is CASSPGPLMSF. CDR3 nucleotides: TGTGCCAGCAGCCCGGGCCCTCTAATGTCCTTC.

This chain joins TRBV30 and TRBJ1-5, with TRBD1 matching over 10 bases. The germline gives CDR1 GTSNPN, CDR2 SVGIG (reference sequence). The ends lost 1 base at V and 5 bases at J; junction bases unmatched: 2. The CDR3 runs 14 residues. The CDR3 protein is CAWSGGTGDQPQHF. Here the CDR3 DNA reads TGTGCCTGGAGTGGCGGGACAGGGGATCAGCCCCAGCATTTT.

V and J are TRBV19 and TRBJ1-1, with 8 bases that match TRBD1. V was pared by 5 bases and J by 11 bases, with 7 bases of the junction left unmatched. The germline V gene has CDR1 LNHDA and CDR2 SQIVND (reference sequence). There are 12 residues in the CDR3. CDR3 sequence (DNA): TGTGCCAGTAGTCCCCTGGACAGGGTGGCTTTCTTT. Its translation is CASSPLDRVAFF. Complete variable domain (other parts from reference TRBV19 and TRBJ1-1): DGGITQSPKYLFRKEGQNVTLSCEQNLNHDAMYWYRQDPGQGLRLIYYSQIVNDFQKGDIAEGYSVSREKKESFPLTVTSAQKNPTAFYLCASSPLDRVAFFGQGTRLTVV.

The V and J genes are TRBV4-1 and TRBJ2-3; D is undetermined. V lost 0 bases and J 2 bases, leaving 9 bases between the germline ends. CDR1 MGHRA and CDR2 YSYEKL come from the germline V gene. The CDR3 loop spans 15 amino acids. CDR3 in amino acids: CASSQDVQATDTQYF. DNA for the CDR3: TGCGCCAGCAGCCAAGATGTTCAGGCCACAGATACGCAGTATTTT.

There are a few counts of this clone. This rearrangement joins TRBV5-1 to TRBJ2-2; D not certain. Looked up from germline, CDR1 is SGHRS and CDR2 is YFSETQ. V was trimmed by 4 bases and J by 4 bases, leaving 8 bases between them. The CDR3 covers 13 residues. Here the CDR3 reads CASSVQGTGELFF. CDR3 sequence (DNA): TGCGCCAGCAGCGTTCAAGGCACCGGGGAGCTGTTTTTT.

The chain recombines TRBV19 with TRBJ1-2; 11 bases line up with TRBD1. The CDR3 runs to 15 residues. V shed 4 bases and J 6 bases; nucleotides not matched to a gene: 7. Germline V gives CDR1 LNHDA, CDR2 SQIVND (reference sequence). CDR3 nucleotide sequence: TGTGCCAGTAGTAGCCGGGACAGGGGGTCCCATGGCTACACCTTC. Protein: CASSSRDRGSHGYTF. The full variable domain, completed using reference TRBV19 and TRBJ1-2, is DGGITQSPKYLFRKEGQNVTLSCEQNLNHDAMYWYRQDPGQGLRLIYYSQIVNDFQKGDIAEGYSVSREKKESFPLTVTSAQKNPTAFYLCASSSRDRGSHGYTFGSGTRLTVV.

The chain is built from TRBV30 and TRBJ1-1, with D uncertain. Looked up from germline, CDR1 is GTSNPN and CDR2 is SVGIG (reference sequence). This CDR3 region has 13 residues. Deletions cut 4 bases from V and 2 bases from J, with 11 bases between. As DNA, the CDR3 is TGTGCCTGGACGGCCTCGCTAAACACTGAAGCTTTCTTT. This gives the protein CAWTASLNTEAFF.

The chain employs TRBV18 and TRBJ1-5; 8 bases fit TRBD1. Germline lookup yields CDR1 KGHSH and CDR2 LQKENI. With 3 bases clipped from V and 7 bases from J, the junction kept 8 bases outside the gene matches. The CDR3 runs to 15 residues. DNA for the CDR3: TGTGCCAGCTCACCTAATCAGGGGGCAGGGCAGCCCCAGCATTTT. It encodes CASSPNQGAGQPQHF.

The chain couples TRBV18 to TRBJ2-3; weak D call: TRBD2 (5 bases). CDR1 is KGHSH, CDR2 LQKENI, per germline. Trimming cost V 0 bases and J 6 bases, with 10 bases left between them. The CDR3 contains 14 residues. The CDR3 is CASSPPSTRDTQYF. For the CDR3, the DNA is TGTGCCAGCTCACCACCGTCAACTAGGGATACGCAGTATTTT.

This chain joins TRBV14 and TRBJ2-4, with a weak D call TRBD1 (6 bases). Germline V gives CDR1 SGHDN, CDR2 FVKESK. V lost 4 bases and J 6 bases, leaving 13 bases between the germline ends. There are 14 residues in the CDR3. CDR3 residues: CASSPMAGVNIQYF. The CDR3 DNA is TGTGCCAGCAGCCCCATGGCAGGGGTAAACATTCAGTACTTC.

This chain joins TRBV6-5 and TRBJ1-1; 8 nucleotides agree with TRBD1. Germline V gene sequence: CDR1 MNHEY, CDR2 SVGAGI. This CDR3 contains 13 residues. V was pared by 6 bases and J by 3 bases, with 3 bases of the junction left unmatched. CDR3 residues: CASRETGDTEAFF. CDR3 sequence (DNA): TGTGCCAGCAGAGAGACAGGGGACACTGAAGCTTTCTTT.

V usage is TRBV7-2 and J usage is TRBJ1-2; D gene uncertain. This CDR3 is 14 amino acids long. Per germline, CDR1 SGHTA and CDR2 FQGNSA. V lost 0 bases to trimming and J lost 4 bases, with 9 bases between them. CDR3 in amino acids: CASSLAPNLYGYTF. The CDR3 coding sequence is TGTGCCAGCAGCTTAGCCCCCAATCTCTATGGCTACACCTTC.

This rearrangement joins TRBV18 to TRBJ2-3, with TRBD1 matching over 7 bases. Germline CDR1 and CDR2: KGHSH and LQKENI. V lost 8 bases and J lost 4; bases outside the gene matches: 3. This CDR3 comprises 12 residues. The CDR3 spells CASRTGSDTQYF. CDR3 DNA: TGTGCCAGCCGGACAGGTTCAGATACGCAGTATTTT.

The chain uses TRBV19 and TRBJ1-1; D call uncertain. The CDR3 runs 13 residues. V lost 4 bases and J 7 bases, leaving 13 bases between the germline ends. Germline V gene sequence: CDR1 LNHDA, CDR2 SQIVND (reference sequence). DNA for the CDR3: TGTGCCAGTAGTAGATTTATAGGGAATGAAGCTTTCTTT. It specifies CASSRFIGNEAFF.

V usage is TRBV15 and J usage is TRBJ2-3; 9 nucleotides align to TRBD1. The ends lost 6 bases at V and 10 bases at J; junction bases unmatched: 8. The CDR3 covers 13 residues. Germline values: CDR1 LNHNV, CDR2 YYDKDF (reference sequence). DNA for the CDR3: TGTGCCACCAGACAGGGGGCAATGGGGGCGCAGTATTTT. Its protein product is CATRQGAMGAQYF.